This TCR beta chain was obtained from a study of cytomegalovirus exposure and HLA in healthy donors. Study-wide background: There were 90 million to 130 million unique TCR beta sequences, drawn from 150 million to 200 million T cells, in an earlier analysis. Unique TCRs from HLA-typed donors, around 79 million of them, were held in an early data release.

Study-level points and caveats: The analysis excluded some indistinguishable V segments, including TRBV6-2 and TRBV6-3.

CDR3 length equals 13 residues. Trimming shortened V by 3 bases and J by 2 bases, and 7 bases separated the two germline ends. Per the germline V gene, CDR1 is SEHNR and CDR2 is FQNEAQ (reference sequence). The PCR ran on 60 Vbeta and 13 Jbeta primers. Repertoires were generated with immunoSEQ multiplex PCR, while TCRdb's copy carries only in-frame clones and drops some. The sample carries about 140,000 clones, 75% to 80% recorded once. Regarding this clone: Antigen unknown.

The rearrangement links TRBV7-9 to TRBJ2-5; D perhaps matches TRBD1 (5 bases). Material: PBMCs. The origin of this receptor is a female donor in good health and CMV-seronegative. In DNA form, the CDR3 reads TGTGCCAGCAGCTTGGACATACAAGAGACCCAGTACTTC. It codes for CASSLDIQETQYF.